One and the same sample provided the 3 T cell receptor beta chains below, sequenced in a study of regulatory T cells in long-lasting Graves disease. Building the TCR beta libraries relied on iRepertoire HTBI primers, and CDR3 regions underwent Arm-PCR. TCRdb used MiXCR to reprocess the multiplex PCR reads, holding one entry per CDR3 protein. Here the sample spans 400,000 to 500,000 distinct CDR3 sequences, less than 25% being singletons. Regarding time point: persistent/refractory GD, antithyroid drugs over 5 years with positive TRAb. PBMCs were the source of the RNA used for TCR sequencing. Material: peripheral blood mononuclear cells (PBMCs), obtained when the disease was refractory, from a patient treated with antithyroid drugs. Receptors originate from a female donor with Graves disease.

This clonotype was detected many times. This chain uses TRBV7-8 with TRBJ2-2, with D unclear. Looked up from germline, CDR1 is SGHVS and CDR2 is FQNEAQ. CDR3 length: 15 residues. Deletions cut 5 bases from V and 4 bases from J, with 14 bases between. The CDR3 protein is CASSPSPAGTGELFF. The CDR3 DNA reads as TGTGCCAGCAGCCCTAGTCCCGCTGGCACCGGGGAGCTGTTTTTT.

This clonotype was recorded at least ten times. This rearrangement joins TRBV15 to TRBJ2-2, with D possibly matching TRBD2 (5 bases). The CDR3 totals 15 residues. V shed 3 bases and J shed 5 bases, with 13 bases lying between them. Germline V CDR1 and CDR2: LNHNV, YYDKDF (reference sequence). The CDR3 spells CATSRSTLGTGELFF. CDR3 nucleotides: TGTGCCACCAGCAGGTCCACACTAGGGACCGGGGAGCTGTTTTTT. The whole variable domain, remainder taken from reference TRBV15 and TRBJ2-2, is DAMVIQNPRYQVTQFGKPVTLSCSQTLNHNVMYWYQQKSSQAPKLLFHYYDKDFNNEADTPDNFQSRRPNTSFCFLDIRSPGLGDTAMYLCATSRSTLGTGELFFGEGSRLTVL.

This chain uses TRBV7-2 with TRBJ2-1; maybe TRBD1 (5 bases). Per the germline V gene, CDR1 is SGHTA and CDR2 is FQGNSA. The CDR3 loop spans 16 amino acids. Trimming took off 5 bases at V and 7 bases at J, with 21 bases between the two ends. The CDR3 bases are TGTGCCAGCAGCCTCCCGCCCCGGGCAGGGTGGAATGAGCAGTTCTTC. Translating gives CASSLPPRAGWNEQFF. Together with reference TRBV7-2 and TRBJ2-1, the CDR3 gives the full variable domain: GAGVSQSPSNKVTEKGKDVELRCDPISGHTALYWYRQSLGQGLEFLIYFQGNSAPDKSGLPSDRFSAERTGGSVSTLTIQRTQQEDSAVYLCASSLPPRAGWNEQFFGPGTRLTVL.